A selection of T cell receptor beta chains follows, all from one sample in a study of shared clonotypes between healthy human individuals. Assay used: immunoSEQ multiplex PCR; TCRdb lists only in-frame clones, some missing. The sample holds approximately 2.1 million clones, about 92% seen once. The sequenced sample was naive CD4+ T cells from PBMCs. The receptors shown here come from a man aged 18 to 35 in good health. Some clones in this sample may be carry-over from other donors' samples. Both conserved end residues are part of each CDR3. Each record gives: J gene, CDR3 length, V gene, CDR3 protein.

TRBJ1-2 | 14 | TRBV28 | CASRITGGSMRYTF
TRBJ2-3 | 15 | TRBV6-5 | CASSYQRGRTDTQYF
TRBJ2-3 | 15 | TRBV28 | CASRHGGEGTDTQYF
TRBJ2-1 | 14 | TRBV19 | CATASGYAYNEQFF
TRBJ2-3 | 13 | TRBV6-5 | CASSYTPGDTQYF
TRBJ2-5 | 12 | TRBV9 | CASSAGTETQYF
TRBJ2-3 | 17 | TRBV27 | CASSLSRLAASTDTQYF
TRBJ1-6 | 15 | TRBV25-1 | CASSDAGLPGSPLHF
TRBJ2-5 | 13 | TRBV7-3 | CASSPTGLETQYF
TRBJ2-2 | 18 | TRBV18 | CASSPPSGRAPNTGELFF
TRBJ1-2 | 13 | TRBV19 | CASRDRGFYGYTF
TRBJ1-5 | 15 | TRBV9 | CASSAEGVSNQPQHF
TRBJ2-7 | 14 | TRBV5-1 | CASSLIPGKDEQYF
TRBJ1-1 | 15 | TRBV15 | CATSRVGSMNTEAFF
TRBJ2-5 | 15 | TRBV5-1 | CASSSSGRALETQYF
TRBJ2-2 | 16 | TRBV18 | CASSPPWTANTGELFF
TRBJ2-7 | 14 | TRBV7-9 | CASSFVSGSYEQYF
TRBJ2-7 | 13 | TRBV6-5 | CASSYHREYEQYF
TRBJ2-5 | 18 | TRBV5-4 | CASRAGGTSGRAGETQYF
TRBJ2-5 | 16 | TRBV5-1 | CASSLETSGRGETQYF
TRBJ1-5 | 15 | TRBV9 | CASSAGQGGDQPQHF
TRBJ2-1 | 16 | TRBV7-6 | CASSLAAGTGSNEQFF
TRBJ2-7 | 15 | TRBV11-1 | CASSLESGSSYEQYF
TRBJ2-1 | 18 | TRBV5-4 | CASSLLLGDGASYNEQFF
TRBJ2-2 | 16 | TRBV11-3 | CASSLRLAGATGELFF
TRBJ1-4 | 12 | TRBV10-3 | CAISARSEKLFF